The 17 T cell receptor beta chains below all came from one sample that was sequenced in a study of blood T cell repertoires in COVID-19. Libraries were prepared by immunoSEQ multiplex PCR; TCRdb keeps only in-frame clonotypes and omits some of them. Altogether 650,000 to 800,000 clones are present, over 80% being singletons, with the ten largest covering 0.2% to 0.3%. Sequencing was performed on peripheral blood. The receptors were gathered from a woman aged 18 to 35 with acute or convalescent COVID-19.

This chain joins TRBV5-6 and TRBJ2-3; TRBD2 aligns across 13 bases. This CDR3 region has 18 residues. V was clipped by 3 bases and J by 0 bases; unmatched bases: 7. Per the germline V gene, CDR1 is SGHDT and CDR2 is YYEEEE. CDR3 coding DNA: TGTGCCAGCAGCTCCGGACTAGCGGGGGCAACTAGCACAGATACGCAGTATTTT. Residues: CASSSGLAGATSTDTQYF. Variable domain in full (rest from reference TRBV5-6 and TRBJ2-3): DAGVTQSPTHLIKTRGQQVTLRCSPKSGHDTVSWYQQALGQGPQFIFQYYEEEERQRGNFPDRFSGHQFPNYSSELNVNALLLGDSALYLCASSSGLAGATSTDTQYFGPGTRLTVL.

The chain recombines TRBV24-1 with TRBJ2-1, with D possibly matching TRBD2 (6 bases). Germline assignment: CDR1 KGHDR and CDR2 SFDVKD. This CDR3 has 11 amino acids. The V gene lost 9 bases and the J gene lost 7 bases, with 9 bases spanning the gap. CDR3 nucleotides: TGTGCCACCCGACGGGGGAATGAGCAGTTCTTC. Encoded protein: CATRRGNEQFF.

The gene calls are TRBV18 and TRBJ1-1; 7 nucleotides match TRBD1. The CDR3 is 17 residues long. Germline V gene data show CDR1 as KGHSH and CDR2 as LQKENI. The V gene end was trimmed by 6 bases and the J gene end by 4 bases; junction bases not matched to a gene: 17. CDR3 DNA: TGTGCCAGCTCCCGAATAGGGACAGCCGGAGGTGGCACTGAAGCTTTCTTT. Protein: CASSRIGTAGGGTEAFF. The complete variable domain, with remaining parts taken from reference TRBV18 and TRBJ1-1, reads NAGVMQNPRHLVRRRGQEARLRCSPMKGHSHVYWYRQLPEEGLKFMVYLQKENIIDESGMPKERFSAEFPKEGPSILRIQQVVRGDSAAYFCASSRIGTAGGGTEAFFGQGTRLTVV.

This CDR3 reads CASSQEGASGGAFHEQFF. CDR3 DNA: TGCGCCAGCAGCCAAGAAGGCGCTAGCGGGGGGGCCTTCCATGAGCAGTTCTTC. V is TRBV4-3 and J is TRBJ2-1; 12 bases are shared with TRBD2. The trim removed 0 bases at V and 8 bases at J, leaving 11 bases unmatched. Germline assignment: CDR1 LGHNA and CDR2 YSLEER. There are 18 residues in the CDR3.

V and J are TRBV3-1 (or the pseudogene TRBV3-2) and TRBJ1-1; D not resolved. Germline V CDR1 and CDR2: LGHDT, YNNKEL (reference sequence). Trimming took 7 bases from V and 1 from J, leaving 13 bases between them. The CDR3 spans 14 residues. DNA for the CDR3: TGTGCCAGCAACCGACACCGGGAGAACACTGAAGCTTTCTTT. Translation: CASNRHRENTEAFF.

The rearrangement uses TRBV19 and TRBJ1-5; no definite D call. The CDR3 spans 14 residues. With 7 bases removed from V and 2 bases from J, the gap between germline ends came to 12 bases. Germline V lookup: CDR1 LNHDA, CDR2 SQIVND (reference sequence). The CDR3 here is CASMRNGRNQPQHF. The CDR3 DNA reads TGTGCCAGTATGAGGAACGGTCGCAATCAGCCCCAGCATTTT.

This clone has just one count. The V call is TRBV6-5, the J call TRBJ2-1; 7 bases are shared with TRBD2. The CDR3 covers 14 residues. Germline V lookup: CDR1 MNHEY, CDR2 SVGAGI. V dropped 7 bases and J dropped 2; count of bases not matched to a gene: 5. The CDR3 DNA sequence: TGTGCCAGCAATTTAGCGGGTCCCTACAATGAGCAGTTCTTC. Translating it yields CASNLAGPYNEQFF.

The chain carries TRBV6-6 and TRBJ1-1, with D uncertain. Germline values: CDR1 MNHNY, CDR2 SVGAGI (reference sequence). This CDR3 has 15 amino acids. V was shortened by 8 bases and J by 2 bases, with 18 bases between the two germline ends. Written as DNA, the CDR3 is TGTGCCAGCGGTCCAGGCGGGGTCAGTAACACTGAAGCTTTCTTT. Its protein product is CASGPGGVSNTEAFF.

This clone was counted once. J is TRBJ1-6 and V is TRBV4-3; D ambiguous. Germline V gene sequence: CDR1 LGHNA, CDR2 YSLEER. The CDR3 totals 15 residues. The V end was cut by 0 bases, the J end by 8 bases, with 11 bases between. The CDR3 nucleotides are TGCGCCAGCAGCCAAGACATGGCGGCCTATTCACCCCTCCACTTT. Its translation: CASSQDMAAYSPLHF.

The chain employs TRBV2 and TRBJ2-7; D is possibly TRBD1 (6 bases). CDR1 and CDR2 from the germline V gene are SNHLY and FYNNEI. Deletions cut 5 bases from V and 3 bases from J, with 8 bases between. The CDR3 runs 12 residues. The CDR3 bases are TGTGCCAGCAGTACAGGGATCTACGAGCAGTACTTC. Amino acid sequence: CASSTGIYEQYF.

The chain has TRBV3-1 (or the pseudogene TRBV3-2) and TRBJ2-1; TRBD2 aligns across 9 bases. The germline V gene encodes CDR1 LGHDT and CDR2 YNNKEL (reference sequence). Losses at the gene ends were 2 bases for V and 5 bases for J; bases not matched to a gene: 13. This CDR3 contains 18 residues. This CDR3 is CASSQRELRASGDNEQFF. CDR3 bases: TGTGCCAGCAGCCAAAGGGAGCTGAGGGCTAGCGGGGACAATGAGCAGTTCTTC.

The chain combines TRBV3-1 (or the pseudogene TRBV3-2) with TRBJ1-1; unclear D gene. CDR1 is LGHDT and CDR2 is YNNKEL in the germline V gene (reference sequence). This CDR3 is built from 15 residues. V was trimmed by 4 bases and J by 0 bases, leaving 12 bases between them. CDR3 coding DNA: TGTGCCAGCAGCCCGCGGTGGAGGATGAACACTGAAGCTTTCTTT. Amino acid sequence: CASSPRWRMNTEAFF.

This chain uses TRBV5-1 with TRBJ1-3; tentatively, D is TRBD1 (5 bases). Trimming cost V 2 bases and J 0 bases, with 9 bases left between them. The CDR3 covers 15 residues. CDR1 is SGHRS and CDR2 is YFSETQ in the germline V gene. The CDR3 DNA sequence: TGCGCCAGCAGCTTCCTGGGGGGCTCTGGAAACACCATATATTTT. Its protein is CASSFLGGSGNTIYF.

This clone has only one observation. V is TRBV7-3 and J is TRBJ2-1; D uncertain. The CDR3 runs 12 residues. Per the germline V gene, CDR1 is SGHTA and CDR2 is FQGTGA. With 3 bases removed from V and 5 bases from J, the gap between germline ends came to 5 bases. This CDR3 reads CASSFTNNEQFF. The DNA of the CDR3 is TGTGCCAGCAGCTTCACAAACAATGAGCAGTTCTTC.

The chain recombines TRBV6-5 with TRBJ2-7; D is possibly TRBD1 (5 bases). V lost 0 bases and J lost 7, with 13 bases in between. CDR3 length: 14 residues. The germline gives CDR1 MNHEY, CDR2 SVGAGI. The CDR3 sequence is CASSYSRTRIEQYF. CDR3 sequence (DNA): TGTGCCAGCAGTTACTCGCGGACAAGGATTGAGCAGTACTTC.

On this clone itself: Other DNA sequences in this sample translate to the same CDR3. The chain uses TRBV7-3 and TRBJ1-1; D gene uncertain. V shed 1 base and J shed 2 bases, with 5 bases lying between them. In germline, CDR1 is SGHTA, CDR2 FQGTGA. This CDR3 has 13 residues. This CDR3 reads CASSLIGNTEAFF. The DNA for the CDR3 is TGTGCCAGCAGCTTAATCGGTAACACTGAAGCTTTCTTT.

CDR3 coding DNA: TGTGCCAGCAGCGTAGGTAGAGGCAGATTAAATTCACCCCTCCACTTT. Translating it yields CASSVGRGRLNSPLHF. V gene TRBV9 combines with J gene TRBJ1-6; D unclear. The germline gives CDR1 SGDLS, CDR2 YYNGEE. Trimming left V 0 bases short and J 7 bases short, with 14 bases between. There are 16 residues in the CDR3.